Sequencing of this TCR beta chain was carried out in a study of blood T cell repertoires in COVID-19. Study as a whole: Samples representing acute and convalescent COVID-19 were sourced from the United States, Italy and Spain. The analysed material was cDNA or gDNA that came from T cells, B-cell-depleted T cells, or PBMCs.

The CDR3 sequence is 14 residues long. Germline CDR1 reads SNHLY; CDR2 reads FYNNEI. V gave up 6 bases and J gave up 4 bases, with 15 bases separating them. Original methodology: For nucleated cells, counts were estimated from reference gene primer amplification. Sequencing was performed with immunoSEQ multiplex PCR; in TCRdb, only in-frame clones are kept and a portion is missing. The V and J calls and the clone size are those of that table, but D and trimming were determined from the DNA. Of under 200,000 clones in the sample, around 83% are singletons; the top ten hold about 1.5%. The source of this sequence is a human donor in a cohort sampled during active COVID-19. The V gene is TRBV2, the J gene TRBJ1-2; weak D call: TRBD1 (5 bases). The specimen sequenced was peripheral blood. The DNA of the CDR3 is TGTGCCAGCAGAGACCTTCGCGGGGCCTATGGCTACACCTTC. Encoded protein: CASRDLRGAYGYTF.